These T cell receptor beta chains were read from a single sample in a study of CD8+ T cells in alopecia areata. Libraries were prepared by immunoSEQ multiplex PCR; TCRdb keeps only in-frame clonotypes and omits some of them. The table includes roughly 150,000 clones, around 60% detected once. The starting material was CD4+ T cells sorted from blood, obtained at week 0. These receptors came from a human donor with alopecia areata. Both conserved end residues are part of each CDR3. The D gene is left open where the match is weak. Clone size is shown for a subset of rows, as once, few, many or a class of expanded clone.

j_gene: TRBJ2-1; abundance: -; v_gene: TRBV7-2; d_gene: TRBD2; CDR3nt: TGTGCCAGCAGCTCGGCTAGCGGGGGATACAATGAGCAGTTCTTC; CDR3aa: CASSSASGGYNEQFF
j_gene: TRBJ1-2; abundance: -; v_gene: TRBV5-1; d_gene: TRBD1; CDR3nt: TGCGCCAGCAGCCCAGGGACAGGGGGCTATGGCTACACCTTC; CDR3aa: CASSPGTGGYGYTF
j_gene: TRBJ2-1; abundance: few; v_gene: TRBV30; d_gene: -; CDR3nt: TGTGCCTGGACTTCCGGGGTTACCAATGAGCAGTTCTTC; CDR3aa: CAWTSGVTNEQFF
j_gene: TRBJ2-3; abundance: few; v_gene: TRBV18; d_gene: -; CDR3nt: TGTGCCAGCTCACCGAAGGGGCAGACCCACACAGATACGCAGTATTTT; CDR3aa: CASSPKGQTHTDTQYF
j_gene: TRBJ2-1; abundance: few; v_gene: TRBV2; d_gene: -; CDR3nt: TGTGCCAGCCTCTGGGGGGTGAATGAGCAGTTCTTC; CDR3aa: CASLWGVNEQFF
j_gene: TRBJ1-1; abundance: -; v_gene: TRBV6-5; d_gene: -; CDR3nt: TGTGCCAGCAGTTACCGGCGAGCGCCCACTGAAGCTTTCTTT; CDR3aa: CASSYRRAPTEAFF
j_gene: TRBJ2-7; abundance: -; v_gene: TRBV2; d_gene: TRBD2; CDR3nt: TGTGCCAGCACCTATCAAAGCGGGGGAGGCTACGAGCAGTACTTC; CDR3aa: CASTYQSGGGYEQYF
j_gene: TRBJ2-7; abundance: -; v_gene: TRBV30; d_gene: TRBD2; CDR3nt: TGTGCCTGGACCCCTAGCGGGGGGGCTTACGAGCAGTACTTC; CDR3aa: CAWTPSGGAYEQYF
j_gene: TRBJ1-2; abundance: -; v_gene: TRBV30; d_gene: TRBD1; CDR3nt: TGTGCCTGGAGTGGGACAGGTGACTATGGCTACACCTTC; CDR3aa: CAWSGTGDYGYTF
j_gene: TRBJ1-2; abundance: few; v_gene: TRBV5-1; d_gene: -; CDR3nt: TGCGCCAGCAGCTGGGAGGCAGGGGATAACTATGGCTACACCTTC; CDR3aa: CASSWEAGDNYGYTF
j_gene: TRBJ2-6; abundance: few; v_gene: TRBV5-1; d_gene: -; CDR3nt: TGCGCCAGCAGCCTACAGGGACATGGGGGTTCTGGGGCCAACGTCCTGACTTTC; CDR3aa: CASSLQGHGGSGANVLTF
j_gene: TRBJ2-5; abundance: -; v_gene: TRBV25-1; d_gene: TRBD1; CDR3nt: TGTGCCAGCAGCGACAGGGATGGGGGGACCCAGTACTTC; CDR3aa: CASSDRDGGTQYF